What follows are 25 T cell receptor beta chains derived from one specimen sequenced in a study of cytomegalovirus exposure and HLA in healthy donors. Primers included in the PCR were 60 Vbeta and 13 Jbeta primers. Sequenced by immunoSEQ multiplex PCR; TCRdb stores in-frame clones only, minus some. This table has about 98,000 clones, under 70% appearing once. Sequencing was done on a sample of PBMCs. The receptors were gathered from a middle-aged man in good health and CMV-seronegative.

J is TRBJ2-6 and V is TRBV10-3, with D possibly being TRBD1 (6 bases). This CDR3 has 14 residues. Trimming cost V 6 bases and J 1 base, with 7 bases left between them. Germline CDR1 ENHRY, CDR2 SYGVKD. This CDR3 reads CAISGQSGANVLTF. CDR3 sequence (DNA): TGTGCCATCAGCGGACAGTCTGGGGCCAACGTCCTGACTTTC.

V usage is TRBV18 and J usage is TRBJ1-1; D unresolved. The CDR3 is made up of 14 amino acids. V lost 1 base and J 2 bases, leaving 8 bases between the germline ends. Germline V gene data show CDR1 as KGHSH and CDR2 as LQKENI. This CDR3 reads CASSPLRENTEAFF. The CDR3, as DNA: TGTGCCAGCTCACCACTGAGGGAAAACACTGAAGCTTTCTTT.

This clone was seen a handful of times. The chain joins TRBV4-2 to TRBJ2-7, with 7 nucleotides matching TRBD1. The CDR3 contains 15 residues. Germline V CDR1 and CDR2: LGHNA, YNFKEQ. V shed 0 bases and J 2 bases; nucleotides not matched to a gene: 4. The CDR3 is CASSQEGTDTYEQYF. The CDR3 coding sequence is TGTGCCAGCAGCCAAGAGGGGACAGATACCTACGAGCAGTACTTC.

The rearrangement uses TRBV14 and TRBJ2-7, with 8 bases matching TRBD2. The CDR3 runs 20 residues. V trimming: 0 bases; J trimming: 6 bases; junction bases outside the gene matches: 22. Germline values: CDR1 SGHDN, CDR2 FVKESK. The CDR3 loop is CASSQDVGGRPFTSLPEQYF. The CDR3 bases are TGTGCCAGCAGCCAAGATGTCGGCGGGAGGCCCTTTACTTCTTTGCCCGAGCAGTACTTC.

This sequence joins TRBV2 and TRBJ2-1; 10 bases line up with TRBD2. Germline trimming cut 7 bases from V and 7 bases from J; bases unmatched to any gene: 10. Germline V gene data show CDR1 as SNHLY and CDR2 as FYNNEI. The CDR3 has 15 residues. The CDR3 sequence is CASTTLAGEGNEQFF. As DNA, the CDR3 is TGTGCCAGCACAACGCTAGCGGGAGAGGGTAATGAGCAGTTCTTC. The whole variable domain, remainder taken from reference TRBV2 and TRBJ2-1, is EPEVTQTPSHQVTQMGQEVILRCVPISNHLYFYWYRQILGQKVEFLVSFYNNEISEKSEIFDDQFSVERPDGSNFTLKIRSTKLEDSAMYFCASTTLAGEGNEQFFGPGTRLTVL.

This clone was recorded a few times. This chain uses TRBV7-2 with TRBJ1-1, with a weak D call TRBD1 (5 bases). Trimming left V 5 bases short and J 10 bases short, with 8 bases between. The CDR3 sequence is 10 residues long. Germline-derived CDR1 and CDR2 are SGHTA and FQGNSA. CDR3 DNA: TGTGCCAGCAGCACCGGGGGAGCTTTCTTT. Translation: CASSTGGAFF.

This chain joins TRBV9 and TRBJ2-1, with no clear D. V was pared by 2 bases and J by 9 bases, with 9 bases between. Germline V gene sequence: CDR1 SGDLS, CDR2 YYNGEE. The CDR3 has 12 residues. DNA of the CDR3: TGTGCCAGCAGCGTCTCCCTCGGTGAGCAGTTCTTC. This sequence encodes CASSVSLGEQFF.

This clone was picked up a small number of times. The V call is TRBV27, the J call TRBJ1-5; TRBD1 is a possible D gene (6 bases). Germline V lookup: CDR1 MNHEY, CDR2 SMNVEV (reference sequence). The V end was cut by 5 bases, the J end by 3 bases, with 14 bases between. The CDR3 has 15 residues. CDR3 coding DNA: TGTGCCAGCAGTCAGAGGGGGTGGAACAATCAGCCCCAGCATTTT. Its protein is CASSQRGWNNQPQHF.

The chain recombines TRBV28 with TRBJ2-2, with 7 positions matching TRBD1. Germline CDR1 and CDR2: MDHEN and SYDVKM. The CDR3 extends over 15 amino acids. V lost 5 bases, J lost 2 bases, and 5 bases stayed unmatched. The CDR3 spells CASSIRQGNTGELFF. The CDR3 bases are TGTGCCAGCAGTATAAGACAGGGAAACACCGGGGAGCTGTTTTTT.

V and J are TRBV5-1 and TRBJ2-1; 15 positions match TRBD2. The CDR3 consists of 18 residues. From germline, CDR1 is SGHRS and CDR2 YFSETQ. Trimming cost V 4 bases and J 0 bases; bases outside gene matches: 5. The CDR3 sequence: CASSMGLAGGSSYNEQFF. For the CDR3, the DNA is TGCGCCAGCAGCATGGGACTAGCGGGAGGTAGCTCCTACAATGAGCAGTTCTTC.

The chain couples TRBV28 to TRBJ2-7; D ambiguous. The germline V gene encodes CDR1 MDHEN and CDR2 SYDVKM. The length of the CDR3 is 13 residues. Trimming removed 6 bases at V and 1 base at J, with 10 bases between. CDR3: CASSPPFSYEQYF. In nucleotides, the CDR3 is TGTGCCAGCAGCCCCCCTTTTTCCTACGAGCAGTACTTC.

About this clone: Other DNA sequences in this sample translate to the same CDR3. The chain uses TRBV19 and TRBJ1-2; D unresolved. The CDR3 covers 13 residues. Per germline, CDR1 LNHDA and CDR2 SQIVND (reference sequence). Trimming shortened V by 3 bases and J by 2 bases, and 7 bases separated the two germline ends. This CDR3 reads CASSIQSNYGYTF. CDR3 coding DNA: TGTGCCAGTAGTATCCAGTCCAACTATGGCTACACCTTC. Based on the CDR3 plus reference TRBV19 and TRBJ1-2, the full variable domain is DGGITQSPKYLFRKEGQNVTLSCEQNLNHDAMYWYRQDPGQGLRLIYYSQIVNDFQKGDIAEGYSVSREKKESFPLTVTSAQKNPTAFYLCASSIQSNYGYTFGSGTRLTVV.

The rearrangement joins TRBV5-1 to TRBJ2-5, with 7 bases lining up with TRBD1. Gene TRBJ2-7 matches the end of the DNA better, so the J call may be wrong. This CDR3 spans 15 amino acids. Germline V gene lookup returns CDR1 SGHRS and CDR2 YFSETQ. The CDR3 loop is CASSFGTAPSYEQYF. The CDR3 DNA follows: TGCGCCAGCAGCTTTGGGACAGCGCCATCCTACGAGCAGTACTTC.

This clone was observed a single time. A junction boundary mismatches the germline segment, possibly from a read error. The V gene is TRBV6-6, the J gene TRBJ2-7; tentative D call: TRBD1 (5 bases). CDR1 and CDR2 from the germline V gene are MNHNY and SVGAGI (reference sequence). This CDR3 region has 15 residues. CDR3 coding DNA: TGTGCCAGCAGTTACTCGAGGCAGGGCTCCTCCGAGCAGTACTTC. Translated, it gives CASSYSRQGSSEQYF.

The chain is built from TRBV4-3 and TRBJ2-3; TRBD2 aligns across 10 bases. CDR3 size: 17 residues. Germline V gene sequence: CDR1 LGHNA, CDR2 YSLEER. V shed 0 bases and J 5 bases; nucleotides not matched to a gene: 8. This CDR3 is CASSQDASGGRQDTQYF. Here the CDR3 DNA reads TGCGCCAGCAGCCAAGACGCTAGCGGGGGCAGACAAGATACGCAGTATTTT.

This clone appeared a few times. The gene calls are TRBV2 and TRBJ1-2; D gene uncertain. CDR1 and CDR2 from the germline V gene are SNHLY and FYNNEI. The V end lost 5 bases, the J end lost 1 base, and 5 bases lay between the germline ends. This CDR3 has 12 residues. CDR3 protein: CASSQNNYGYTF. CDR3 nucleotides: TGTGCCAGCAGTCAGAATAACTATGGCTACACCTTC.

This clone has just one count. For the CDR3, the DNA is TGTGCCAGCAGCTTAGGGTCGGGGATCTCCTACGAGCAGTACTTC. Amino acids: CASSLGSGISYEQYF. V is TRBV7-9 and J is TRBJ2-7; the D gene is possibly TRBD2 (5 bases). V was shortened by 1 base and J by 0 bases, with 10 bases between the two germline ends. Per the germline V gene, CDR1 is SEHNR and CDR2 is FQNEAQ (reference sequence). This CDR3 region has 15 residues.

V gene TRBV7-6 combines with J gene TRBJ2-7; 7 bases map to TRBD1. The CDR3 contains 16 residues. Germline V gene sequence: CDR1 SGHVS, CDR2 FNYEAQ. Losses at the gene ends were 5 bases for V and 2 bases for J; bases not matched to a gene: 12. The CDR3: CASSPLSRDSAYEQYF. CDR3 bases: TGTGCCAGCAGCCCCCTCTCTCGGGACAGTGCCTACGAGCAGTACTTC.

DNA of the CDR3: TGTGCCAGTAGTCCCCGGGGGGGCTTTGCTGGGGCCAACGTCCTGACTTTC. Translated, it gives CASSPRGGFAGANVLTF. This rearrangement joins TRBV19 to TRBJ2-6; TRBD2 matches 8 bases. The length of the CDR3 is 17 residues. J gave up 2 bases and V 5 bases, and 8 bases lay outside the gene matches. In germline, CDR1 is LNHDA, CDR2 SQIVND (reference sequence).

In its sample, this clone was seen a few times. This chain connects TRBV19 to TRBJ1-1; tentative D call: TRBD1 (5 bases). The CDR3 is made up of 13 amino acids. The V and J ends lost 4 bases and 10 bases respectively, with 16 bases between them. Per germline, CDR1 LNHDA and CDR2 SQIVND (reference sequence). The CDR3 reads CASSTDGTRGAFF. The CDR3 region has the DNA TGTGCCAGTAGTACGGACGGGACTCGCGGAGCTTTCTTT.

This chain links TRBV9 with TRBJ2-3; perhaps TRBD1 as D (5 bases). Trimming took 0 bases from V and 0 from J, leaving 11 bases between them. This CDR3 contains 16 residues. Germline CDR1 reads SGDLS; CDR2 reads YYNGEE. CDR3 protein: CASSVAVSGSTDTQYF. The DNA of the CDR3 is TGTGCCAGCAGCGTAGCGGTTTCAGGGAGCACAGATACGCAGTATTTT.

This clone was counted once. The chain carries TRBV20-1 and TRBJ2-1; D not resolved. This CDR3 spans 11 amino acids. Trimming removed 6 bases from V and 7 bases from J, with 10 bases in between. In germline, CDR1 is DFQATT, CDR2 SNEGSKA (reference sequence). The CDR3 coding sequence is TGCAGTGCCGCCCTACTAAATGAGCAGTTCTTC. Its translation is CSAALLNEQFF.

J is TRBJ1-2 and V is TRBV6-1; the D is unclear. The length of the CDR3 is 14 residues. CDR1 MNHNS and CDR2 SASEGT come from the germline V gene. Trimming pared 6 bases from V and 8 bases from J, leaving 19 bases between. The CDR3 DNA reads as TGTGCCAGCAGCCCCCTGTCGCAGGCAAGGGGCTACACCTTC. Amino acid sequence: CASSPLSQARGYTF.

On this clone itself: Within the sample, other DNA sequences also encode this same CDR3. In nucleotides, the CDR3 is TGTGCCAGCAGTTTACGGGAGGGTTTGACTGAAGCTTTCTTT. It encodes CASSLREGLTEAFF. The rearrangement joins TRBV27 to TRBJ1-1; D is ambiguous. Germline lookup yields CDR1 MNHEY and CDR2 SMNVEV (reference sequence). CDR3 length: 14 residues. The V end was cut by 2 bases, the J end by 5 bases, with 12 bases between.

The chain links TRBV5-6 to TRBJ1-1, with a weak D call TRBD1 (6 bases). The V end lost 0 bases, the J end lost 10 bases, and 19 bases lay between the germline ends. CDR3 length: 15 residues. CDR1 SGHDT and CDR2 YYEEEE come from the germline V gene. The CDR3 sequence: CASSLERQGRGVAFF. The CDR3 DNA reads TGTGCCAGCAGCTTGGAAAGGCAGGGGAGAGGGGTAGCTTTCTTT.